These 30 T cell receptor beta chains originate from one sample sequenced in a study of T cell responses to AZD1222 COVID-19 vaccine. Clones were read by immunoSEQ multiplex PCR, and TCRdb kept only the in-frame ones, dropping some. Of around 140,000 clones in the sample, 70% to 90% were seen once. The material sequenced was peripheral blood, taken on day 0 of AZD1222 vaccination. The receptor source for this set is an adult in good health.

The V gene is TRBV29-1, the J gene TRBJ1-2, with D uncertain. The CDR3 is 13 residues long. Germline lookup yields CDR1 SQVTM and CDR2 ANQGSEA. V was cut by 4 bases and J by 5 bases, with 14 bases left in between. The CDR3 is CSVGRGTGYGYTF. Here the CDR3 DNA reads TGCAGCGTTGGGCGGGGAACGGGGTATGGCTACACCTTC. Supplemented by reference TRBV29-1 and TRBJ1-2, the full variable domain reads SAVISQKPSRDICQRGTSLTIQCQVDSQVTMMFWYRQQPGQSLTLIATANQGSEATYESGFVIDKFPISRPNLTFSTLTVSNMSPEDSSIYLCSVGRGTGYGYTFGSGTRLTVV.

This clone turned up a few times. This rearrangement joins TRBV28 to TRBJ1-5; 9 positions agree with TRBD1. Germline V CDR1 and CDR2: MDHEN, SYDVKM. V was pared by 5 bases and J by 1 base, with 12 bases of the junction left unmatched. The CDR3 consists of 18 residues. The CDR3 loop reads CASSVSSGTGLSNQPQHF. DNA for the CDR3: TGTGCCAGCAGTGTTTCTTCCGGGACAGGGTTAAGCAATCAGCCCCAGCATTTT.

The chain recombines TRBV7-2 with TRBJ2-7; 9 bases line up with TRBD1. This CDR3 comprises 15 residues. The V gene end was trimmed by 5 bases and the J gene end by 4 bases; junction bases not matched to a gene: 9. The germline CDR1 and CDR2 sequences are SGHTA and FQGNSA. In DNA, the CDR3 is TGTGCCAGCAGCGTTCCGGGACAGGGTTCTTACGAGCAGTACTTC. Translation gives CASSVPGQGSYEQYF.

J is TRBJ2-7 and V is TRBV4-2; unclear D gene. This CDR3 is built from 15 residues. Trimming left V 1 base short and J 2 bases short, with 12 bases between. CDR1 and CDR2 from the germline V gene are LGHNA and YNFKEQ. The chain's CDR3 is CASSQGRGGTYEQYF. DNA of the CDR3: TGTGCCAGCAGCCAAGGGCGTGGCGGAACCTACGAGCAGTACTTC.

This chain joins TRBV5-1 and TRBJ2-6; possibly TRBD2 for D (6 bases). Germline loops: CDR1 SGHRS, CDR2 YFSETQ. CDR3 length: 15 amino acids. Trimming took off 0 bases at V and 2 bases at J, with 6 bases between the two ends. The DNA for the CDR3 is TGCGCCAGCAGCTTGGGGAGGGCTGGGGCCAACGTCCTGACTTTC. Translated, it gives CASSLGRAGANVLTF.

J is TRBJ2-1 and V is TRBV6-5, with TRBD1 matching 9 bases. The V gene's germline CDR1 is MNHEY and CDR2 SVGAGI. The CDR3 runs to 16 residues. With V trimmed by 2 bases and J by 6 bases, 8 bases remained unmatched. The CDR3 DNA is TGTGCCAGCAGTTACGGTGGACAGGGGTCTGGCAATGAGCAGTTCTTC. Translation: CASSYGGQGSGNEQFF.

The chain combines TRBV7-2 with TRBJ2-5; D is unclear. Germline V gene lookup returns CDR1 SGHTA and CDR2 FQGNSA. The CDR3 extends over 13 amino acids. Trimming removed 1 base at V and 9 bases at J, with 12 bases between. The CDR3 reads CASSLVGYGAQYF. The CDR3 nucleotides are TGTGCCAGCAGCTTAGTGGGGTATGGGGCCCAGTACTTC.

The CDR3 protein is CASSFFGAVGEKLFF. The CDR3 DNA sequence: TGTGCCAGCTCATTCTTCGGAGCGGTAGGGGAAAAACTGTTTTTT. The chain couples TRBV18 to TRBJ1-4; D is ambiguous. This CDR3 comprises 15 residues. V was clipped by 5 bases and J by 8 bases, with 18 bases between them. Looked up from germline, CDR1 is KGHSH and CDR2 is LQKENI.

V gene TRBV7-2 combines with J gene TRBJ1-1; a weak D match, TRBD1 (5 bases). CDR1 is SGHTA and CDR2 is FQGNSA in the germline V gene. This CDR3 region has 14 residues. V lost 7 bases and J lost 6, with 18 bases in between. The CDR3 spells CASTYYRGVPEAFF. The CDR3 nucleotides are TGTGCCAGCACCTATTATAGAGGGGTTCCTGAAGCTTTCTTT.

This chain connects TRBV15 to TRBJ2-1; 10 nucleotides align to TRBD1. The CDR3 consists of 16 residues. V lost 5 bases and J lost 7; bases outside the gene matches: 11. Per the germline V gene, CDR1 is LNHNV and CDR2 is YYDKDF (reference sequence). The CDR3: CATSPHGTGVINEQFF. The CDR3 region has the DNA TGTGCCACCAGCCCTCATGGGACAGGGGTTATTAATGAGCAGTTCTTC.

The rearrangement joins TRBV5-6 to TRBJ1-3; D remains ambiguous. V shed 1 base and J shed 1 base, with 12 bases lying between them. CDR1 SGHDT and CDR2 YYEEEE come from the germline V gene. CDR3 length equals 16 residues. For the CDR3, the DNA is TGTGCCAGCAGCTTGTACCAGGCGGGGTCTGGAAACACCATATATTTT. Amino acids: CASSLYQAGSGNTIYF.

A word on this clone: The sample contains more than one DNA sequence encoding this CDR3. The gene calls are TRBV7-2 and TRBJ2-1, with 7 bases lining up with TRBD1. The V gene's germline CDR1 is SGHTA and CDR2 FQGNSA. V lost 3 bases to trimming and J lost 6 bases; unmatched junction nucleotides: 2. This CDR3 is built from 13 residues. The CDR3 DNA reads as TGTGCCAGCAGCTTCCGGGACAGCAATGAGCAGTTCTTC. Protein sequence: CASSFRDSNEQFF. The whole variable domain, remainder taken from reference TRBV7-2 and TRBJ2-1, is GAGVSQSPSNKVTEKGKDVELRCDPISGHTALYWYRQSLGQGLEFLIYFQGNSAPDKSGLPSDRFSAERTGGSVSTLTIQRTQQEDSAVYLCASSFRDSNEQFFGPGTRLTVL.

The V gene is TRBV7-8, the J gene TRBJ2-3; 10 nucleotides agree with TRBD2. V lost 1 base, J lost 2 bases, and 15 bases stayed unmatched. Germline assignment: CDR1 SGHVS and CDR2 FQNEAQ. The CDR3 spans 20 residues. The chain's CDR3 is CASSLGRTRASGGNTDTQYF. CDR3 nucleotide sequence: TGTGCCAGCAGCTTAGGGCGCACTCGAGCTAGCGGGGGAAACACAGATACGCAGTATTTT.

The chain couples TRBV18 to TRBJ1-3, with TRBD1 as a possible D gene (6 bases). Germline-derived CDR1 and CDR2 are KGHSH and LQKENI. V was pared by 3 bases and J by 0 bases, with 18 bases between. The CDR3 runs 18 residues. CDR3 loop: CASSPSFGQGISGNTIYF. For the CDR3, the DNA is TGTGCCAGCTCACCTTCGTTTGGGCAGGGGATCTCTGGAAACACCATATATTTT.

The CDR3 bases are TGTGCCAGTAGGAAGGCTAGCGGGGGATCGGCGGGAGAGCAGTACTTC. As protein: CASRKASGGSAGEQYF. V and J are TRBV19 and TRBJ2-7; TRBD2 aligns across 10 bases. The CDR3 length is 16 residues. CDR1 is LNHDA, CDR2 SQIVND, per germline (reference sequence). V was pared by 6 bases and J by 7 bases, with 15 bases of the junction left unmatched.

V is TRBV7-6 and J is TRBJ2-1; 7 bases agree with TRBD2. After removal of 5 bases from V and 1 base from J, the junction contained 5 bases not matched to a gene. In germline, CDR1 is SGHVS, CDR2 FNYEAQ. The CDR3 contains 15 residues. The CDR3 DNA reads as TGTGCCAGCAGCAGAGCGGGGAGGTCCTACAATGAGCAGTTCTTC. It codes for CASSRAGRSYNEQFF.

The DNA of the CDR3 is TGTGCCAGCAGCCCCGAGGGGGGAGGGAACTATGGCTACACCTTC. Protein sequence: CASSPEGGGNYGYTF. The chain combines TRBV7-2 with TRBJ1-2; D perhaps matches TRBD1 (6 bases). The germline V and J ends were trimmed by 5 bases and 2 bases, with 15 bases remaining between them. Germline CDR1 SGHTA, CDR2 FQGNSA. The CDR3 sequence is 15 residues long.

The chain uses TRBV29-1 and TRBJ1-2, with D possibly being TRBD1 (5 bases). The CDR3 sequence is 15 residues long. Germline V CDR1 and CDR2: SQVTM, ANQGSEA. V lost 7 bases and J lost 6, with 24 bases in between. The CDR3 spells CSGRAHGQGMDGYTF. The CDR3 bases are TGCAGCGGGCGGGCCCATGGGCAGGGTATGGATGGCTACACCTTC.

The J gene is TRBJ1-2, the V gene TRBV10-3; D uncertain. The germline V gene has CDR1 ENHRY and CDR2 SYGVKD. The CDR3 runs to 12 residues. Deletions cut 2 bases from V and 8 bases from J, with 9 bases between. Here the CDR3 reads CAISESREGYTF. In nucleotides, the CDR3 is TGTGCCATCAGTGAGAGTAGGGAGGGCTACACCTTC.

CDR3 in DNA: TGTGCCAGCAGTTACTCAAACGAGGCGGGCTACACCTTC. This sequence encodes CASSYSNEAGYTF. This sequence joins TRBV6-5 and TRBJ1-2; no definite D call. Trimming removed 0 bases from V and 8 bases from J, with 10 bases in between. CDR1 and CDR2 from the germline V gene are MNHEY and SVGAGI. This CDR3 is built from 13 residues.

This chain joins TRBV21-1 and TRBJ2-3; TRBD2 is the table's D call and was not checked against the DNA. TRBV21-1 is termed a pseudogene. This CDR3 spans 15 amino acids. The CDR3 DNA reads as TGTGCCACCCGGGGAGGCCAGCGTAGCACAGATACGCAGTATTTT. Translating it yields CATRGGQRSTDTQYF.

The chain couples TRBV7-6 to TRBJ1-1; TRBD1 matches 9 bases. Trimming took 5 bases from V and 1 from J; bases not matched to a gene: 20. The CDR3 totals 20 residues. From germline, CDR1 is SGHVS and CDR2 FNYEAQ. This CDR3 is CASSRPPGTGSRDQNTEAFF. In DNA form, the CDR3 reads TGTGCCAGCAGCCGCCCTCCGGGGACAGGGTCAAGGGATCAGAACACTGAAGCTTTCTTT. Full variable domain (rest looked up from reference TRBV7-6 and TRBJ1-1): GAGVSQSPRYKVTKRGQDVALRCDPISGHVSLYWYRQALGQGPEFLTYFNYEAQQDKSGLPNDRFSAERPEGSISTLTIQRTEQRDSAMYRCASSRPPGTGSRDQNTEAFFGQGTRLTVV.

The chain recombines TRBV9 with TRBJ1-1, with D possibly matching TRBD1 (6 bases). Germline V gene lookup returns CDR1 SGDLS and CDR2 YYNGEE. Trimming cost V 3 bases and J 4 bases, with 10 bases left between them. This CDR3 region has 13 residues. CDR3 nucleotides: TGTGCCAGCAGCGAGGGGGGTTTCACTGAAGCTTTCTTT. Translation gives CASSEGGFTEAFF. The full variable domain, with the rest looked up from reference TRBV9 and TRBJ1-1, is DSGVTQTPKHLITATGQRVTLRCSPRSGDLSVYWYQQSLDQGLQFLIQYYNGEERAKGNILERFSAQQFPDLHSELNLSSLELGDSALYFCASSEGGFTEAFFGQGTRLTVV.

The genes are TRBV3-1 (or the pseudogene TRBV3-2) and TRBJ1-6; D is possibly TRBD1 (5 bases). The CDR3 totals 14 residues. The V end was cut by 3 bases, the J end by 5 bases, with 8 bases between. Germline lookup yields CDR1 LGHDT and CDR2 YNNKEL (reference sequence). The CDR3 spells CASSQTDNNSPLHF. Here the CDR3 DNA reads TGTGCCAGCAGCCAGACAGACAATAATTCACCCCTCCACTTT.

V and J are TRBV5-5 and TRBJ2-5; D perhaps matches TRBD2 (5 bases). CDR1 and CDR2 (germline): SGHKS, YYEKEE (reference sequence). This CDR3 comprises 14 residues. V lost 0 bases and J 5 bases, leaving 11 bases between the germline ends. CDR3 coding DNA: TGTGCCAGCAGCTTGGCGGGGTCCGGGGAGACCCAGTACTTC. It codes for CASSLAGSGETQYF.

The gene calls are TRBV9 and TRBJ2-7; a weak D match, TRBD2 (5 bases). The CDR3 runs to 15 residues. The germline V gene has CDR1 SGDLS and CDR2 YYNGEE. V shed 0 bases and J shed 3 bases, with 13 bases lying between them. This CDR3 is CASSVGEKPYYEQYF. The DNA of the CDR3 is TGTGCCAGCAGCGTAGGGGAGAAGCCATACTACGAGCAGTACTTC.

CDR3 DNA sequence: TGTGCCAGTGCGGAAGGGGTTGGTGGCTACACCTTC. This sequence encodes CASAEGVGGYTF. This sequence joins TRBV19 and TRBJ1-2; D possibly corresponds to TRBD1 (5 bases). The ends were cut back, 8 bases at V and 7 bases at J, with 14 bases in the middle. Per the germline V gene, CDR1 is LNHDA and CDR2 is SQIVND (reference sequence). This CDR3 spans 12 amino acids. Combining the CDR3 with reference TRBV19 and TRBJ1-2 gives the whole variable domain DGGITQSPKYLFRKEGQNVTLSCEQNLNHDAMYWYRQDPGQGLRLIYYSQIVNDFQKGDIAEGYSVSREKKESFPLTVTSAQKNPTAFYLCASAEGVGGYTFGSGTRLTVV.

The rearrangement joins TRBV10-1 to TRBJ1-5; no reliable D call. Germline CDR1 is WNHNN and CDR2 is SYGVQD (reference sequence). V dropped 4 bases and J dropped 4 bases, with 5 bases sitting between them. The CDR3 has 12 amino acids. The CDR3, as DNA: TGCGCCAGCAGTGCCCCAAATCAGCCCCAGCATTTT. Protein product: CASSAPNQPQHF.

This clone was counted between two and nine times. The rearrangement uses TRBV6-4 and TRBJ2-1, with D perhaps matching TRBD1 (5 bases). The V gene lost 2 bases and the J gene lost 3 bases, with 20 bases spanning the gap. The length of the CDR3 is 18 residues. Germline values: CDR1 MRHNA, CDR2 SNTAGT. CDR3 sequence (DNA): TGTGCCAGCAGTGACCCTAACCCACAGGTTCTTGTCTACAATGAGCAGTTCTTC. The encoded protein is CASSDPNPQVLVYNEQFF.

V is TRBV7-9 and J is TRBJ2-4; TRBD1 aligns across 9 bases. The CDR3 loop spans 15 amino acids. CDR1 and CDR2 from the germline V gene are SEHNR and FQNEAQ (reference sequence). With 4 bases clipped from V and 8 bases from J, the junction kept 9 bases outside the gene matches. The CDR3 region has the DNA TGTGCCAGCAGCTCCCGGGACAGGGCTATGGACATTCAGTACTTC. It is translated as CASSSRDRAMDIQYF. Variable domain in full (rest from reference TRBV7-9 and TRBJ2-4): DTGVSQNPRHKITKRGQNVTFRCDPISEHNRLYWYRQTLGQGPEFLTYFQNEAQLEKSRLLSDRFSAERPKGSFSTLEIQRTEQGDSAMYLCASSSRDRAMDIQYFGAGTRLSVL.